This is a list of T cell receptor beta chains from one sample in a study of blood T cells in healthy people across ages. TCRdb re-called the 5' RACE reads through MiXCR, storing one row per CDR3 protein. The table includes about 640,000 distinct CDR3 sequences, around 41% detected once. Sequencing was performed on blood. Every receptor here comes from an elderly man in good health. The CDR3 runs from the conserved cysteine through the conserved F or W. Each record gives: clone size, V gene, D gene, CDR3 length, J gene, CDR3 DNA, CDR3 protein. A D gene is named only where the DNA matches it firmly. A clone size is listed for some rows: how often the clone was seen (once, few, many), or a class if it is expanded.

>NA|TRBV4-2|NA|16|TRBJ2-6
TGTGCCAGCAGCCAAGTGGTAGGCTCTGGGGCCAACGTCCTGACTTTC
CASSQVVGSGANVLTF
>few|TRBV4-3|NA|14|TRBJ1-4
TGCGCCAGCAGCCAACAGGGATTTGATGAAAAACTGTTTTTT
CASSQQGFDEKLFF
>NA|TRBV27|TRBD2|15|TRBJ2-2
TGTGTCAGCAGTTTAGCGGGCGCGAACACCGGGGAGCTGTTTTTT
CVSSLAGANTGELFF
>NA|TRBV7-9|TRBD2|15|TRBJ2-1
TGTGCCAGCAGCTTTAGCGGGAGGCCGCGAAATGAGCAGTTCTTC
CASSFSGRPRNEQFF
>NA|TRBV9|NA|16|TRBJ2-3
TGTGCCAGCACCCCGGGCCTAATGGGGGGCACAGATACGCAGTATTTT
CASTPGLMGGTDTQYF
>NA|TRBV13|NA|15|TRBJ2-7
TGTGCCAGCAGCTTGGGCGGGACTGAATCCTACGAGCAGTACTTC
CASSLGGTESYEQYF
>NA|TRBV3-1|TRBD1|16|TRBJ2-1
TGTGCCAGCAGCCAAGCCGGGACAGGGGGTCACAATGAGCAGTTCTTC
CASSQAGTGGHNEQFF
>many|TRBV7-9|TRBD2|18|TRBJ2-1
TGTGCCAGCAGGCCGAATGGGACTAGCGGGAGGGCCAGTAATGAGCAGTTCTTC
CASRPNGTSGRASNEQFF
>NA|TRBV6-2/TRBV6-3|TRBD2|14|TRBJ2-5
TGTGCCGGCTCGACTAGCGGGAGCCTGCAGACCCAGTACTTC
CAGSTSGSLQTQYF
>few|TRBV9|NA|13|TRBJ2-6
TGTGCCAGCAGCTCACGTGCCGCCAACGTCCTGACTTTC
CASSSRAANVLTF
>many|TRBV4-3|NA|14|TRBJ2-1
TGCGCCAGCAGCCAAGATCGACTTGGACCAAAGCAGTTCTTC
CASSQDRLGPKQFF
>NA|TRBV4-1|TRBD2|19|TRBJ2-5
TGCGCCAGCAGCCAAGAAAGAAGCTGGGGAGCGGGGGCTCAAGAGACCCAGTACTTC
CASSQERSWGAGAQETQYF
>NA|TRBV5-1|NA|14|TRBJ2-7
TGCGCCAGCAGCTTTTCCAAGAGCTCCTACGAGCAGTACTTC
CASSFSKSSYEQYF
>NA|TRBV7-9|NA|17|TRBJ1-4
TGTGCCAGCAGCTTAGCGCTCTTAGGAACAACTAATGAAAAACTGTTTTTT
CASSLALLGTTNEKLFF
>few|TRBV27|NA|15|TRBJ1-2
TGTGCCAGCAGTTTATCAGGGGCGTTGAACTATGGCTACACCTTC
CASSLSGALNYGYTF
>few|TRBV24-1|NA|13|TRBJ2-7
TGTGCCACCAGTGATGTAGGCCGTCGGGAGCAGTACTTC
CATSDVGRREQYF
>many|TRBV4-1|TRBD1|15|TRBJ2-5
TGCGCCAGCAGCCAAGAACAGGGGGCGTGGGAGACCCAGTACTTC
CASSQEQGAWETQYF
>once|TRBV12-3/TRBV12-4|NA|13|TRBJ1-1
TGTGCCAGCAACGAGATCCGGAACACTGAAGCTTTCTTT
CASNEIRNTEAFF
>few|TRBV6-4|NA|15|TRBJ2-3
TGTGCCAGCAGCCTTGGGGGGACCCCCACAGATACGCAGTATTTT
CASSLGGTPTDTQYF
>NA|TRBV4-1|NA|16|TRBJ2-7
TGCGCCAGCAGCCAAGATTTCGGAGGGGTCCTCTACGAGCAGTACTTC
CASSQDFGGVLYEQYF
>few|TRBV6-5|TRBD1|13|TRBJ1-2
TGTGCCAGCAGTTATGGACAGGATAAGGGCTACACCTTC
CASSYGQDKGYTF
>NA|TRBV5-1|NA|13|TRBJ1-2
TGCGCCAGCAGCAGCTCAACTAACTATGGCTACACCTTC
CASSSSTNYGYTF
>NA|TRBV29-1|TRBD2|15|TRBJ2-5
TGCAGCGTTGAAGCCACCGGGACTAGTAAAGAGACCCAGTACTTC
CSVEATGTSKETQYF
>few|TRBV7-2|NA|17|TRBJ2-6
TGTGCCAGCAGCTTAGCAATGGTACGCCTTGGAGCCAACGTCCTGACTTTC
CASSLAMVRLGANVLTF
>few|TRBV7-9|NA|14|TRBJ2-7
TGTGCCAGCAGCTTAGGAGTTCAAGGCTACGAGCAGTACTTC
CASSLGVQGYEQYF
>NA|TRBV20-1|TRBD1|15|TRBJ2-1
TGCAGTGCAAATCCGGGACAGGGGGTGGGGGCTGAGCAGTTCTTC
CSANPGQGVGAEQFF
>NA|TRBV6-2/TRBV6-3|NA|15|TRBJ2-3
TGTGCCAGCAGTTGGACCCTCAGTAAGTCAGATACGCAGTATTTT
CASSWTLSKSDTQYF
>NA|TRBV14|NA|15|TRBJ1-1
TGTGCCAGCAGCCAAGGAAGGCAAAGGGCAACGGAAGCTTTCTTT
CASSQGRQRATEAFF
>NA|TRBV7-2|TRBD2|16|TRBJ2-2
TGTGCCAGCAGCCCGAATATGGGACTAGCGACCGGGGAGCTGTTTTTT
CASSPNMGLATGELFF
>few|TRBV14|NA|13|TRBJ1-1
TGTGCCAGCAGCCAAATTCGAGGGACTGAAGCTTTCTTT
CASSQIRGTEAFF
>few|TRBV24-1|NA|15|TRBJ2-7
TGTGCCACCAGTGATTTTAGCGGTAGCTACAATGAGCAGTACTTC
CATSDFSGSYNEQYF
>NA|TRBV9|TRBD2|17|TRBJ2-1
TGTGCCAGCAGCGTAGCCCGGACTAGCGGGGGGGCCAGTGAGCAGTTCTTC
CASSVARTSGGASEQFF
>NA|TRBV14|NA|13|TRBJ1-2
TGTGCCAGCAGCCAAGCGGTGACTTGTGGCTACACCTTC
CASSQAVTCGYTF
>NA|TRBV7-2|NA|15|TRBJ2-3
TGTGCCAGCAGCCCCAGCGGAATAATCTCAGATACGCAGTATTTT
CASSPSGIISDTQYF
>NA|TRBV20-1|TRBD2|16|TRBJ2-3
TGCAGTGTTGGGGGGGGGACTAGCGGCAGCACAGATACGCAGTATTTT
CSVGGGTSGSTDTQYF
>NA|TRBV11-3|NA|14|TRBJ2-7
TGTGCCAGCAGCTTAACAAGTGTGGGTGAGGAGCAGTACTTC
CASSLTSVGEEQYF
>many|TRBV5-1|NA|14|TRBJ2-2
TGCGCCAGCAGCACGTCGACAGAGGCCGGGGAGCTGTTTTTT
CASSTSTEAGELFF
>few|TRBV4-1|NA|17|TRBJ2-4
TGCGCCAGCAGCCACTCGGTCACAGGGGAGGAAGGGGACATTCAGTACTTC
CASSHSVTGEEGDIQYF
>few|TRBV20-1|NA|15|TRBJ2-1
TGCAGTGCTAGAGATCGAGACGCTACCTACAATGAGCAGTTCTTC
CSARDRDATYNEQFF
>NA|TRBV9|TRBD2|20|TRBJ2-1
TGTGCCAGCAGCCGAGGGCTCCCGACTAGCGGGAGTAGATCCTACAATGAGCAGTTCTTC
CASSRGLPTSGSRSYNEQFF
>NA|TRBV6-5|TRBD1|13|TRBJ2-3
TGTGCCAGCAGGAACAGGGGGTCGGATACGCAGTATTTT
CASRNRGSDTQYF
>NA|TRBV5-5|TRBD1|17|TRBJ2-7
TGTGCCAGCAGCTCCCGGGGTGGCAGGGGGCTGGAGTACGAGCAGTACTTC
CASSSRGGRGLEYEQYF
>NA|TRBV20-1|TRBD1|17|TRBJ2-5
TGCAGTGCTAGAACCCCCCCCACAGGGGCCAAAAAAGAGACCCAGTACTTC
CSARTPPTGAKKETQYF